This T cell receptor beta chain was identified during a study of T cell repertoires in cytomegalovirus infection. Study as a whole: CMV infection together with matching HLA type was indicated by public TCR beta signatures. Study observations and caveats: Clonotype analysis showed dominance of the ex vivo response by HLA-C-restricted CMV-specific TCR beta clonotypes. Carriers of CMV and the relevant HLA type were discriminated by public TCR beta frequency.

This clonotype was observed a handful of times. Its cognate antigen is unknown. The CDR3 sequence is 15 residues long. In germline, CDR1 is MGHRA, CDR2 YSYEKL. Trimming cost V 0 bases and J 0 bases, with 9 bases left between them. TCRdb ran MiXCR on the reads and lists one entry per CDR3 protein. This sample yields some 240,000 distinct CDR3 sequences, of which about 18% are seen a single time; approximately 51% belongs to the top ten. This TCR came from a human donor in good health (CMV status not recorded). Some clones in this sample may be carry-over from other donors' samples. The sample taken for sequencing was CD8+ T cells from PBMCs. The chain uses TRBV4-1 and TRBJ2-7; the D is unclear. CDR3 loop: CASSQERTPSYEQYF. CDR3 nucleotide sequence: TGCGCCAGCAGCCAAGAACGAACTCCCTCCTACGAGCAGTACTTC.